Following are 16 T cell receptor beta chains from one sample sequenced in a study of control samples from healthy donors and cancer patients. Clones were sequenced by immunoSEQ multiplex PCR, and TCRdb holds only the in-frame ones, with some missing. The sample lists roughly 130,000 clones; around 93% were seen once. The sample was PBMCs. Receptors originate from a man aged 45-65 years with head and neck cancer.

This sequence joins TRBV6-1 and TRBJ2-3, with 9 bases matching TRBD1. Losses at the gene ends were 0 bases for V and 2 bases for J; bases not matched to a gene: 9. The germline V gene has CDR1 MNHNS and CDR2 SASEGT. This CDR3 is built from 18 residues. The CDR3 region has the DNA TGTGCCAGCAGTGAAGCGTTGGGACAGGGTCGTTTCACAGATACGCAGTATTTT. Its protein is CASSEALGQGRFTDTQYF.

This chain connects TRBV3-1 (or the pseudogene TRBV3-2) to TRBJ1-1, with TRBD1 as a possible D gene (6 bases). Trimming took 4 bases from V and 10 from J, leaving 16 bases between them. This CDR3 spans 13 amino acids. CDR1 LGHDT and CDR2 YNNKEL come from the germline V gene (reference sequence). This CDR3 reads CASSLSTQGGAFF. As DNA, the CDR3 is TGTGCCAGCAGCCTCTCGACACAGGGCGGAGCTTTCTTT.

The chain combines TRBV28 with TRBJ2-1; TRBD2 matches 13 bases. The ends lost 4 bases at V and 4 bases at J; junction bases unmatched: 4. Germline V lookup: CDR1 MDHEN, CDR2 SYDVKM. The CDR3 consists of 16 residues. The CDR3 loop reads CASSSLAGGSYNEQFF. In nucleotides, the CDR3 is TGTGCCAGCAGTTCACTAGCGGGGGGGTCTTACAATGAGCAGTTCTTC.

V usage is TRBV3-1 (or the pseudogene TRBV3-2) and J usage is TRBJ1-4, with a tentative D call TRBD1 (5 bases). The CDR3 has 15 amino acids. Between the trimmed V and J ends, which lost 4 bases and 8 bases, there was a span of 17 bases. Per germline, CDR1 LGHDT and CDR2 YNNKEL (reference sequence). CDR3 sequence (DNA): TGTGCCAGCAGCCCCGGCCTGGGACCTTTCGAAAAACTGTTTTTT. Translated, it gives CASSPGLGPFEKLFF.

The chain has TRBV10-3 and TRBJ1-2; D is possibly TRBD1 (5 bases). V shed 7 bases and J shed 4 bases, with 13 bases lying between them. CDR3 size: 13 residues. The germline gives CDR1 ENHRY, CDR2 SYGVKD. CDR3 sequence reads: CAINPGLGYGYTF. The DNA of the CDR3 is TGTGCCATCAATCCAGGGTTAGGCTATGGCTACACCTTC.

CDR3 nucleotide sequence: TGTGCCAGCAGACGGGGTGTTAATGAAAAACTGTTTTTT. It codes for CASRRGVNEKLFF. The chain links TRBV7-2 to TRBJ1-4; no clear D gene. The CDR3 has 13 residues. V was pared by 6 bases and J by 4 bases, with 9 bases between. Per germline, CDR1 SGHTA and CDR2 FQGNSA.

The chain is built from TRBV18 and TRBJ2-5, with 7 positions matching TRBD1. There are 14 residues in the CDR3. J gave up 5 bases and V 3 bases, and 6 bases lay outside the gene matches. CDR1 is KGHSH, CDR2 LQKENI, per germline. The CDR3 loop is CASSPSTGAETQYF. The CDR3, as DNA: TGTGCCAGCTCACCTTCAACAGGGGCGGAGACCCAGTACTTC.

The rearrangement uses TRBV5-1 and TRBJ1-4, with D uncertain. This CDR3 is built from 15 residues. V dropped 0 bases and J dropped 4 bases, with 10 bases sitting between them. CDR1 SGHRS and CDR2 YFSETQ come from the germline V gene. The CDR3 DNA reads TGCGCCAGCAGCTTGGCCGTAGGGAATAATGAAAAACTGTTTTTT. Protein sequence: CASSLAVGNNEKLFF.

The V and J genes are TRBV3-1 (or the pseudogene TRBV3-2) and TRBJ2-7, with 9 bases that match TRBD1. There are 17 residues in the CDR3. Germline V CDR1 and CDR2: LGHDT, YNNKEL (reference sequence). V shed 1 base, J shed 1 base, and the junction held 8 bases outside the gene matches. CDR3 DNA: TGTGCCAGCAGCCAAGTTTCTCGAGACAGGGGGTCCTACGAGCAGTACTTC. Its translation is CASSQVSRDRGSYEQYF.

This rearrangement joins TRBV27 to TRBJ2-6; D gene ambiguous. Germline V CDR1 and CDR2: MNHEY, SMNVEV (reference sequence). CDR3 length equals 13 residues. V lost 7 bases and J lost 4, with 8 bases in between. CDR3 bases: TGTGCCAGCAAACTTAAGGGGGCCAACGTCCTGACTTTC. Translated: CASKLKGANVLTF.

This rearrangement joins TRBV28 to TRBJ1-6; possibly TRBD1 for D (6 bases). Germline lookup yields CDR1 MDHEN and CDR2 SYDVKM. V was cut by 5 bases and J by 13 bases, with 15 bases left in between. The CDR3 is 13 residues long. The CDR3 here is CASSLRTGSPLHF. The CDR3 DNA is TGTGCCAGCAGTCTCCGAACAGGGTCCCCCCTCCACTTT.

The chain joins TRBV5-1 to TRBJ2-7; TRBD1 matches 8 bases. J was trimmed by 7 bases and V by 0 bases; bases with no gene match: 6. This CDR3 spans 14 amino acids. CDR1 and CDR2 from the germline V gene are SGHRS and YFSETQ. The CDR3 protein is CASSLVGQGWEQYF. The CDR3 region has the DNA TGCGCCAGCAGCTTGGTTGGACAGGGCTGGGAGCAGTACTTC.

The J gene is TRBJ1-1, the V gene TRBV7-9; D is uncertain. Trimming stripped 1 base from V and 5 bases from J, with 8 bases between. CDR3 length: 13 residues. Looked up from germline, CDR1 is SEHNR and CDR2 is FQNEAQ (reference sequence). CDR3 sequence reads: CASSLGAGTEAFF. The CDR3 coding sequence is TGTGCCAGCAGCTTAGGAGCGGGAACTGAAGCTTTCTTT. The entire variable domain, with the rest obtained from reference TRBV7-9 and TRBJ1-1, is as follows: DTGVSQNPRHKITKRGQNVTFRCDPISEHNRLYWYRQTLGQGPEFLTYFQNEAQLEKSRLLSDRFSAERPKGSFSTLEIQRTEQGDSAMYLCASSLGAGTEAFFGQGTRLTVV.

This chain connects TRBV3-1 (or the pseudogene TRBV3-2) to TRBJ1-2, with unresolved D. This CDR3 has 15 amino acids. V gave up 2 bases and J gave up 0 bases, with 10 bases separating them. The germline gives CDR1 LGHDT, CDR2 YNNKEL (reference sequence). CDR3 nucleotides: TGTGCCAGCAGCCAACGAGGCAGTTCTAACTATGGCTACACCTTC. Translating it yields CASSQRGSSNYGYTF.

The chain is built from TRBV10-3 and TRBJ2-5; D is possibly TRBD1 (6 bases). The V end was cut by 3 bases, the J end by 4 bases, with 24 bases between. CDR3 length: 18 amino acids. Looked up from germline, CDR1 is ENHRY and CDR2 is SYGVKD. The DNA for the CDR3 is TGTGCCATCAGTGAAGGGGGTCCCAGCAGGGCGGTTTTAGAGACCCAGTACTTC. Its protein product is CAISEGGPSRAVLETQYF.

V is TRBV6-2 or TRBV6-3 and J is TRBJ2-3, with TRBD2 identical over 9 bases. Unmatched junction bases numbered 17, after V lost 0 bases and J lost 1 base. Germline-derived CDR1 and CDR2 are MNHEY and SVGEGT. The CDR3 has 21 amino acids. This CDR3 reads CASSYSRSGLATDGGTDTQYF. CDR3 bases: TGTGCCAGCAGTTACTCGAGATCAGGACTAGCGACTGACGGGGGCACAGATACGCAGTATTTT.